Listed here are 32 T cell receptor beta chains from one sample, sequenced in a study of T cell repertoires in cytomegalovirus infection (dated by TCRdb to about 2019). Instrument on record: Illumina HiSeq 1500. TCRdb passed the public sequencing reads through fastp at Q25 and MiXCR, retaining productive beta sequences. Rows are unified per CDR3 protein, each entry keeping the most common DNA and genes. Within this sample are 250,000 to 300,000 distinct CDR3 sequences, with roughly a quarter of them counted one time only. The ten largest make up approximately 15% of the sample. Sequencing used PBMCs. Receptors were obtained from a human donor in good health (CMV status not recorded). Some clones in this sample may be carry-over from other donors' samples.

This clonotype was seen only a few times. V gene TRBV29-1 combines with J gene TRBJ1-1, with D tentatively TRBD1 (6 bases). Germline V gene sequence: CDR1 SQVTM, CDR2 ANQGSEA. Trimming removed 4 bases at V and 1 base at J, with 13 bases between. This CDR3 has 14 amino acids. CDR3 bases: TGCAGCGTTGGGGTCCAGGGGACGAACACTGAAGCTTTCTTT. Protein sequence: CSVGVQGTNTEAFF.

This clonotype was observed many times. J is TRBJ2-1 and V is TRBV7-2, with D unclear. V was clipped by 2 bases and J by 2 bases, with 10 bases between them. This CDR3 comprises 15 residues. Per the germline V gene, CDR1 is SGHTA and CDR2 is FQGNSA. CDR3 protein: CASSLYAFPYNEQFF. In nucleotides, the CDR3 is TGTGCCAGCAGCTTATATGCCTTCCCCTACAATGAGCAGTTCTTC.

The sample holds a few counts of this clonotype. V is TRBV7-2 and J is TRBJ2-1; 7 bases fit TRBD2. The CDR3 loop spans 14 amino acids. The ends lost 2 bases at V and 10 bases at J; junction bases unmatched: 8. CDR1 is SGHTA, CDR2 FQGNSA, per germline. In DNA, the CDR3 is TGTGCCAGCAGCTTACTTGGGGGGGACGGAGAGCAGTTCTTC. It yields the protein CASSLLGGDGEQFF.

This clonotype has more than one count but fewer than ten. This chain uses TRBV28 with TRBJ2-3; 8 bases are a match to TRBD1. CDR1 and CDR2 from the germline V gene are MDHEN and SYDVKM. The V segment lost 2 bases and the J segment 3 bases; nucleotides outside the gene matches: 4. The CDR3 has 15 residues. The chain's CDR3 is CASSLRQGITDTQYF. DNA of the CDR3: TGTGCCAGCAGTTTAAGACAGGGGATAACAGATACGCAGTATTTT. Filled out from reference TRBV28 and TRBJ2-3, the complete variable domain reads DVKVTQSSRYLVKRTGEKVFLECVQDMDHENMFWYRQDPGLGLRLIYFSYDVKMKEKGDIPEGYSVSREKKERFSLILESASTNQTSMYLCASSLRQGITDTQYFGPGTRLTVL.

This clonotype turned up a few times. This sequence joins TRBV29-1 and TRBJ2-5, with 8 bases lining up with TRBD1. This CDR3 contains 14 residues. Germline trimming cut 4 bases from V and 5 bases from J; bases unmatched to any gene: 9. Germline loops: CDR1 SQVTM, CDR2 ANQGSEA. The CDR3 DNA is TGCAGCGTTGGCCGGACAGGGCTCGGGGAGACCCAGTACTTC. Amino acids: CSVGRTGLGETQYF.

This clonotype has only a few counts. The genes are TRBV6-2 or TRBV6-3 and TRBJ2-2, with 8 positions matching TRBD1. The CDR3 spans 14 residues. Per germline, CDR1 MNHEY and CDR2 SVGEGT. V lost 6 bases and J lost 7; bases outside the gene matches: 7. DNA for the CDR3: TGTGCCAGCAGAAGCTCAGGGGGCAGCGGGGAGCTGTTTTTT. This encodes CASRSSGGSGELFF.

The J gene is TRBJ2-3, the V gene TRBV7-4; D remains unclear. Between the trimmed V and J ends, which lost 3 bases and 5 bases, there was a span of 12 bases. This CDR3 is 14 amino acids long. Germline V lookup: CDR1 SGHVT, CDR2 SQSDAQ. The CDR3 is CASSFRKPGDTQYF. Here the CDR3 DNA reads TGTGCCAGCAGCTTTAGGAAACCCGGAGATACGCAGTATTTT.

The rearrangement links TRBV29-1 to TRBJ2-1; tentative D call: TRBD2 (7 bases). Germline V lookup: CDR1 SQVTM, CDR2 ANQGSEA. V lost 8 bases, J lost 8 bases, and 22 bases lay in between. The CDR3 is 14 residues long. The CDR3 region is CSSVLAGAIYEQFF. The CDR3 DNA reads TGCAGCAGTGTCCTGGCGGGGGCTATATATGAGCAGTTCTTC.

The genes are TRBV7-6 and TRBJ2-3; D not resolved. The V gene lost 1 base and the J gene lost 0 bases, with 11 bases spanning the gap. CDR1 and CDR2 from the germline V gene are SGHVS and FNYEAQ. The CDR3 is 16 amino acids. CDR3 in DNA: TGTGCCAGCAGCTTAGGGGCAAGGGCTAGCACAGATACGCAGTATTTT. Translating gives CASSLGARASTDTQYF.

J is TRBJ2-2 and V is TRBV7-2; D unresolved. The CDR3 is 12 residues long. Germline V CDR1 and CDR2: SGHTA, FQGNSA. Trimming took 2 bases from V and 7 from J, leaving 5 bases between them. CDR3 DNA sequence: TGTACCAGCAGCTTAATCGGCGGGGAGCTGTTTTTT. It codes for CTSSLIGGELFF. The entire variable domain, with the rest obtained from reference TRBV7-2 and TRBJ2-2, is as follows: GAGVSQSPSNKVTEKGKDVELRCDPISGHTALYWYRQSLGQGLEFLIYFQGNSAPDKSGLPSDRFSAERTGGSVSTLTIQRTQQEDSAVYLCTSSLIGGELFFGEGSRLTVL.

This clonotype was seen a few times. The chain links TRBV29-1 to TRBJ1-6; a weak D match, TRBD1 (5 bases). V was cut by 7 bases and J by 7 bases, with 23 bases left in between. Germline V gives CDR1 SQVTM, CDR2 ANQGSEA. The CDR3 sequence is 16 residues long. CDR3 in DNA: TGCAGCGACGTTGTTGTAAGGGCCCAGGGAAATTCACCCCTCCACTTT. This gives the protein CSDVVVRAQGNSPLHF.

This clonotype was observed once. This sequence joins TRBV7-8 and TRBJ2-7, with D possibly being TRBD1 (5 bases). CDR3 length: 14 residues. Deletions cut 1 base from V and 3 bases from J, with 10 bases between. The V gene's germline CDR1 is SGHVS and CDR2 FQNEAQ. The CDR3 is CASSLGGLGYEQYF. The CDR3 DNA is TGTGCCAGCAGCTTAGGGGGCTTAGGCTACGAGCAGTACTTC.

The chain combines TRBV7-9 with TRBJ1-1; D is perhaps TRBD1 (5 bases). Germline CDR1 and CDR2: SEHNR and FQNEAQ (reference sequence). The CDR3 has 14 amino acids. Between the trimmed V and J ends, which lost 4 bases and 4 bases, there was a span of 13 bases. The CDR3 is CASSSRSGVTEAFF. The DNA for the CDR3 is TGTGCCAGCAGCTCCCGCTCGGGGGTCACTGAAGCTTTCTTT.

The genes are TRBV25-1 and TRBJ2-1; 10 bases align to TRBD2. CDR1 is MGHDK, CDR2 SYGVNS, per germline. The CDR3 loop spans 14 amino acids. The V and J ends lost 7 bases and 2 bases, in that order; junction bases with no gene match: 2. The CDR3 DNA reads TGTGCCAGCACTGGACTAGCGGCCTACAATGAGCAGTTCTTC. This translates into CASTGLAAYNEQFF.

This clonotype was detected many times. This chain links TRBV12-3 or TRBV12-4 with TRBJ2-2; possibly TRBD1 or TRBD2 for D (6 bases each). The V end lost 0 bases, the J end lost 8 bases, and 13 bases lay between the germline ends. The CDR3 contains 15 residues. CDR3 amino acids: CASSLAGGPKGELFF. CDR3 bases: TGTGCCAGCAGTTTAGCAGGGGGGCCGAAGGGGGAGCTGTTTTTT.

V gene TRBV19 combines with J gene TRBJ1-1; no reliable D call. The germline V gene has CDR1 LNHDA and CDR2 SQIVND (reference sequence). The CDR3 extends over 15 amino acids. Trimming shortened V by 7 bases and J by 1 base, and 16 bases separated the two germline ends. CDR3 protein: CASKRGEYPNTEAFF. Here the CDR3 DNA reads TGTGCCAGTAAGCGGGGTGAGTATCCGAACACTGAAGCTTTCTTT.

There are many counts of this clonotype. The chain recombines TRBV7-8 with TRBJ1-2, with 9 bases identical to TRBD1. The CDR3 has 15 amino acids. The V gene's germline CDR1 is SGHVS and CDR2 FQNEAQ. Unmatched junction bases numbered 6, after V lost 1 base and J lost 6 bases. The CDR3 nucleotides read TGTGCCAGCAGCTTAGATTGGGGACAGGGACATGGCTACACCTTC. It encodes CASSLDWGQGHGYTF.

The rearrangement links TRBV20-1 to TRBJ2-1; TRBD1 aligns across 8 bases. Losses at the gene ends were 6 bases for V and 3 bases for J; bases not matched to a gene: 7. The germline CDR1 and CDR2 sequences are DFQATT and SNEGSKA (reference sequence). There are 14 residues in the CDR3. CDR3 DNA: TGCAGTGCGGAAGGACAGGGTGGCTACAATGAGCAGTTCTTC. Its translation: CSAEGQGGYNEQFF.

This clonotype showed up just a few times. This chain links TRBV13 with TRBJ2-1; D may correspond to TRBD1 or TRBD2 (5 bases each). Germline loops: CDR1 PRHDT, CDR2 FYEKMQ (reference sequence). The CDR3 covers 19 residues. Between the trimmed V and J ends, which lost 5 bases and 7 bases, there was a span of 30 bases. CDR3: CASSPVPPGTRVAGNEQFF. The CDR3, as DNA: TGTGCCAGCAGCCCCGTCCCCCCCGGGACCCGGGTAGCTGGGAATGAGCAGTTCTTC.

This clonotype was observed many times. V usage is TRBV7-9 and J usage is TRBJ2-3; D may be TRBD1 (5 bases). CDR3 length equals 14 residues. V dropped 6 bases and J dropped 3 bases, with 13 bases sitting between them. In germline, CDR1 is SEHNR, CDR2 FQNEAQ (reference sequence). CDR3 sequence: CASSYSRQTDTQYF. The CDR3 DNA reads TGTGCCAGCAGTTACAGTCGACAGACAGATACGCAGTATTTT.

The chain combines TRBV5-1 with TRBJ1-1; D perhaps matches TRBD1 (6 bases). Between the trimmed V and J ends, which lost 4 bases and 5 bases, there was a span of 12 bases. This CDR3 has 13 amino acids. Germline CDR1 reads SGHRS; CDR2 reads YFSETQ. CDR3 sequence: CASSRLTGTEAFF. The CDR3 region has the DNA TGCGCCAGCAGCCGGTTGACAGGTACTGAAGCTTTCTTT.

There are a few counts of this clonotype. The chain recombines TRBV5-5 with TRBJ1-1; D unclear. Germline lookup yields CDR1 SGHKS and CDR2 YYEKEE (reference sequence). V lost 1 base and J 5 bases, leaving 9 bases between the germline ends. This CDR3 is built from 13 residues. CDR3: CASSLWLGTEAFF. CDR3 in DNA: TGTGCCAGCAGCTTGTGGCTTGGGACTGAAGCTTTCTTT.

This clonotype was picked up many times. CDR3 sequence (DNA): TGTGCCAGCAGTTTAAGGCTAGCGGGAGCCTACAATGAGCAGTTCTTC. Protein sequence: CASSLRLAGAYNEQFF. This chain uses TRBV27 with TRBJ2-1; 10 bases agree with TRBD2. Germline CDR1 reads MNHEY; CDR2 reads SMNVEV (reference sequence). The junction had 3 bases not matched to a gene; V was cut back by 2 bases and J by 2 bases. This CDR3 comprises 16 residues.

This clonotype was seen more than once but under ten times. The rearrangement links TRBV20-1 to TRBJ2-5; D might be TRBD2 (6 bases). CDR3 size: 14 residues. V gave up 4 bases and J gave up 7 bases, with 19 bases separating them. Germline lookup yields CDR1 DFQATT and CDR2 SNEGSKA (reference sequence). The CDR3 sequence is CSATPGLLTGTQYF. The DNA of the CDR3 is TGCAGTGCTACCCCGGGACTCTTAACGGGGACCCAGTACTTC.

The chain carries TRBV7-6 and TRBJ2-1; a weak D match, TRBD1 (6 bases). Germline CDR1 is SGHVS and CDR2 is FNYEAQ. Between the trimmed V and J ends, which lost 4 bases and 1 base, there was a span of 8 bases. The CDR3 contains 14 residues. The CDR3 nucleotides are TGTGCCAGCAGCTGGGACATATCCTACAATGAGCAGTTCTTC. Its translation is CASSWDISYNEQFF.

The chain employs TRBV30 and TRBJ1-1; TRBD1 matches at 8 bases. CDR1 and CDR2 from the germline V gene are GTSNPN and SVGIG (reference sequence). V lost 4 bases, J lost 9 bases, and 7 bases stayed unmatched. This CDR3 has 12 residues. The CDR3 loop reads CAWIPDRGKAFF. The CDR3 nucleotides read TGTGCCTGGATCCCCGACAGGGGTAAAGCTTTCTTT.

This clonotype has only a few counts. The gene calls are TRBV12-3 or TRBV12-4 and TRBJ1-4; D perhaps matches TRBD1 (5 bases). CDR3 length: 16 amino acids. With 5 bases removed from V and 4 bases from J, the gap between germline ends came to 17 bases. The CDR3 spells CASSPSHGTYNEKLFF. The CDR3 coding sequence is TGTGCCAGCAGTCCAAGTCACGGGACCTATAATGAAAAACTGTTTTTT.

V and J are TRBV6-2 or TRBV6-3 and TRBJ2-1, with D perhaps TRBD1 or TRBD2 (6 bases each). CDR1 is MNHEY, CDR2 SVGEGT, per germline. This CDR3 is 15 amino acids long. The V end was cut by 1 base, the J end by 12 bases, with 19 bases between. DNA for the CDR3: TGTGCCAGCAGTTACTTGGGGGTGATAGAGGGGGGGCAGTTCTTC. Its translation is CASSYLGVIEGGQFF.

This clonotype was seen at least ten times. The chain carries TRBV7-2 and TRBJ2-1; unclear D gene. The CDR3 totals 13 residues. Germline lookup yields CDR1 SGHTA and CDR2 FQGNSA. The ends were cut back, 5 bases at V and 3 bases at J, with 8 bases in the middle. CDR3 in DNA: TGTGCCAGCAGCCCGCCCAACTACAATGAGCAGTTCTTC. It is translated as CASSPPNYNEQFF.

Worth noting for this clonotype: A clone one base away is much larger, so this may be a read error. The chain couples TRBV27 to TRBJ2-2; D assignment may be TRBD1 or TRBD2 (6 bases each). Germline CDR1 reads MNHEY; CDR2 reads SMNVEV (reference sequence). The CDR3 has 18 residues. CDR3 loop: CASSPLGGASLGAGGLFF. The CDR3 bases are TGTGCCAGCAGTCCCCTTGGGGGCGCATCTCTCGGTGCCGGGGGGCTGTTTTTT.

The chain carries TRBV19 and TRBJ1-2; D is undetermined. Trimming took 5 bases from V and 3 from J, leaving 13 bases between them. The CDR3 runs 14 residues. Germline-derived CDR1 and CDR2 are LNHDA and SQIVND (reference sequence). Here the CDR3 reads CASSLGPRDYGYTF. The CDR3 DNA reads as TGTGCCAGTAGTCTCGGCCCGAGGGACTATGGCTACACCTTC.

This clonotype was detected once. Here the CDR3 reads CASSLLMQIQGGTEAFF. The DNA for the CDR3 is TGTGCCAGCAGTTTACTTATGCAGATACAGGGGGGAACTGAAGCTTTCTTT. The V call is TRBV28, the J call TRBJ1-1, with 8 bases fitting TRBD1. The CDR3 is made up of 17 amino acids. The V gene end was trimmed by 2 bases and the J gene end by 5 bases; junction bases not matched to a gene: 13. Germline assignment: CDR1 MDHEN and CDR2 SYDVKM. Full variable domain (outside the CDR3, taken from reference TRBV28 and TRBJ1-1): DVKVTQSSRYLVKRTGEKVFLECVQDMDHENMFWYRQDPGLGLRLIYFSYDVKMKEKGDIPEGYSVSREKKERFSLILESASTNQTSMYLCASSLLMQIQGGTEAFFGQGTRLTVV.